The 13 T cell receptor beta chains below all came from one sample that was sequenced in a study of ipilimumab plus nivolumab after autologous stem cell transplantation. TCRdb's copy holds only in-frame clones and misses some; the assay was immunoSEQ multiplex PCR. Found here are about 22,000 clones, 70% to 85% of them singletons; the top ten hold 15% to 25%. The sample consisted of PBMCs, taken in a trial of ipilimumab plus nivolumab as post-transplant consolidation. Receptors were obtained from a male donor with diffuse large B-cell lymphoma.

The chain has TRBV5-6 and TRBJ2-7; 8 positions match TRBD1. CDR3 length: 14 residues. Germline-derived CDR1 and CDR2 are SGHDT and YYEEEE. With V trimmed by 4 bases and J by 0 bases, 3 bases remained unmatched. CDR3 nucleotides: TGTGCCAGCAGCCCGACAGGGGACTCCTACGAGCAGTACTTC. Its protein is CASSPTGDSYEQYF.

V usage is TRBV19 and J usage is TRBJ2-7; D may match TRBD1 or TRBD2 (5 bases each). Germline-derived CDR1 and CDR2 are LNHDA and SQIVND (reference sequence). This CDR3 comprises 15 residues. V lost 6 bases and J 0 bases, leaving 15 bases between the germline ends. The DNA for the CDR3 is TGTGCCAGTAGCAGTGCCGGGGCCGGCTCCTACGAGCAGTACTTC. Encoded protein: CASSSAGAGSYEQYF.

This chain joins TRBV7-2 and TRBJ2-4, with a tentative D call TRBD2 (6 bases). The CDR3 is 14 amino acids. Germline lookup yields CDR1 SGHTA and CDR2 FQGNSA. Deletions cut 3 bases from V and 4 bases from J, with 10 bases between. The chain's CDR3 is CASSFNGGKNIQYF. DNA for the CDR3: TGTGCCAGCAGCTTCAATGGGGGGAAAAACATTCAGTACTTC.

Only one count was recorded for this clone. This chain connects TRBV11-1 to TRBJ2-5; no reliable D call. This CDR3 is 12 amino acids long. Per germline, CDR1 SGHAT and CDR2 FQDESV (reference sequence). V gave up 1 base and J gave up 2 bases, with 2 bases separating them. The CDR3 here is CASSLGQETQYF. In DNA, the CDR3 is TGTGCCAGCAGCTTAGGTCAAGAGACCCAGTACTTC.

The chain is built from TRBV2 and TRBJ2-3, with 8 bases matching TRBD1. The germline V gene encodes CDR1 SNHLY and CDR2 FYNNEI. The CDR3 consists of 13 residues. V was clipped by 6 bases and J by 2 bases; unmatched bases: 1. The DNA for the CDR3 is TGTGCCAGCAGGGGACAGGTCACAGATACGCAGTATTTT. Translating it yields CASRGQVTDTQYF.

The chain links TRBV7-2 to TRBJ1-5; D is unresolved. This CDR3 contains 14 residues. Germline CDR1 reads SGHTA; CDR2 reads FQGNSA. The V end was cut by 1 base, the J end by 1 base, with 5 bases between. CDR3 residues: CASSLVQSNQPQHF. CDR3 nucleotides: TGTGCCAGCAGCTTAGTTCAGAGCAATCAGCCCCAGCATTTT.

The chain couples TRBV10-3 to TRBJ1-1, with D perhaps matching TRBD1 (5 bases). The germline V and J ends were trimmed by 6 bases and 3 bases, with 20 bases remaining between them. The germline CDR1 and CDR2 sequences are ENHRY and SYGVKD. This CDR3 region has 16 residues. In DNA, the CDR3 is TGTGCCATCAGACCGCGCGGGGGATTAGGAGACACTGAAGCTTTCTTT. It translates to CAIRPRGGLGDTEAFF.

The V gene is TRBV7-2, the J gene TRBJ2-3, with 14 bases aligning to TRBD2. Germline values: CDR1 SGHTA, CDR2 FQGNSA. V trimming: 5 bases; J trimming: 6 bases; junction bases outside the gene matches: 7. The CDR3 sequence is 16 residues long. In DNA, the CDR3 is TGTGCCAGCAGCACAGGACTAGCGGGGGGCTCTGATACGCAGTATTTT. Amino acid sequence: CASSTGLAGGSDTQYF.

This clone has only a few counts. V gene TRBV5-1 combines with J gene TRBJ1-1; D may be TRBD1 (5 bases). The V gene lost 5 bases and the J gene lost 4 bases, with 12 bases spanning the gap. The CDR3 covers 13 residues. Germline-derived CDR1 and CDR2 are SGHRS and YFSETQ. The CDR3 loop reads CASSPGSTTEAFF. In DNA, the CDR3 is TGCGCCAGCAGTCCAGGGAGCACCACTGAAGCTTTCTTT.

The V call is TRBV5-4, the J call TRBJ2-7; D remains unclear. CDR1 and CDR2 from the germline V gene are SGHNT and YYREEE (reference sequence). This CDR3 has 14 amino acids. Trimming took off 1 base at V and 5 bases at J, with 13 bases between the two ends. CDR3 in DNA: TGTGCCAGCAGCTTGCGGTCCCATAGTGACGAGCAGTACTTC. Its protein product is CASSLRSHSDEQYF.

The chain is built from TRBV9 and TRBJ2-1; 7 bases are shared with TRBD2. CDR3 length: 18 amino acids. The germline V gene has CDR1 SGDLS and CDR2 YYNGEE. The V and J ends lost 0 bases and 3 bases, in that order; junction bases with no gene match: 12. This CDR3 is CASSVGLFASGVYNEQFF. CDR3 coding DNA: TGTGCCAGCAGCGTAGGCTTGTTCGCCAGCGGGGTCTACAATGAGCAGTTCTTC.

This clone was detected a few times. V and J are TRBV4-3 and TRBJ2-1; no clear D. The ends were cut back, 4 bases at V and 2 bases at J, with 18 bases in the middle. CDR1 LGHNA and CDR2 YSLEER come from the germline V gene. The CDR3 totals 17 residues. This CDR3 is CASSRIPGPEPYNEQFF. The CDR3 DNA reads as TGCGCCAGCAGCCGCATTCCGGGTCCCGAACCCTACAATGAGCAGTTCTTC.

This sequence joins TRBV27 and TRBJ1-1; TRBD1 matches at 8 bases. Germline V gene lookup returns CDR1 MNHEY and CDR2 SMNVEV (reference sequence). The ends lost 7 bases at V and 3 bases at J; junction bases unmatched: 10. This CDR3 is built from 15 residues. CDR3 DNA sequence: TGTGCCAGCATCGACCTCAGGGGGCTCGACACTGAAGCTTTCTTT. Translating it yields CASIDLRGLDTEAFF.